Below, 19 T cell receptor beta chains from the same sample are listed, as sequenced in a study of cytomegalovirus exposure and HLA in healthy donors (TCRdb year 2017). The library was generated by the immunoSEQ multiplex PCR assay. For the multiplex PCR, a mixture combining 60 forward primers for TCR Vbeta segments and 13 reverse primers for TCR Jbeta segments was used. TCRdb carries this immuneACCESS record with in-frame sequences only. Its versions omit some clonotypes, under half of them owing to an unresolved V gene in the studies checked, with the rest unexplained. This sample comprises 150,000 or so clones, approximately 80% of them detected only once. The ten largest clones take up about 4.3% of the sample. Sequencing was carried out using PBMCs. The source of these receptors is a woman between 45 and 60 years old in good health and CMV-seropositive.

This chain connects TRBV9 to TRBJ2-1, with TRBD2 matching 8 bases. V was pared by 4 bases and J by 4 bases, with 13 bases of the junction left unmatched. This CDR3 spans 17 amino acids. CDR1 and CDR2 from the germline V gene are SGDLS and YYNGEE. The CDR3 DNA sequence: TGTGCCAGCAGCCTCATGTCCGGGGGGGCCGTATACAATGAGCAGTTCTTC. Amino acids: CASSLMSGGAVYNEQFF.

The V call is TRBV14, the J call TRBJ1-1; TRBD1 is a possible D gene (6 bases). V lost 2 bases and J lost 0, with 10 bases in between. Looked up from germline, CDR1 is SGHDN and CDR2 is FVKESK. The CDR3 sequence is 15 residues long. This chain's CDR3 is CASSQPGTLNTEAFF. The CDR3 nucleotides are TGTGCCAGCAGCCAACCCGGGACATTGAACACTGAAGCTTTCTTT.

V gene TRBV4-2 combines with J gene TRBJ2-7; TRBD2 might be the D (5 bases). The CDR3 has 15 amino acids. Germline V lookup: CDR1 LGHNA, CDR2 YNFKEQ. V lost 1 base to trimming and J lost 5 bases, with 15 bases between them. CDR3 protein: CASSQVLGKSHEQYF. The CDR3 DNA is TGTGCCAGCAGCCAAGTTCTCGGGAAATCGCACGAGCAGTACTTC.

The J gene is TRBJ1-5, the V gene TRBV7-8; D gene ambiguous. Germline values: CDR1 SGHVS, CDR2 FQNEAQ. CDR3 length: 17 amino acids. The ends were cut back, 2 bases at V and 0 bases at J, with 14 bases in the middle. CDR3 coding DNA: TGTGCCAGCAGCTTATCGGGAACCACGTATAGCAATCAGCCCCAGCATTTT. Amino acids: CASSLSGTTYSNQPQHF.

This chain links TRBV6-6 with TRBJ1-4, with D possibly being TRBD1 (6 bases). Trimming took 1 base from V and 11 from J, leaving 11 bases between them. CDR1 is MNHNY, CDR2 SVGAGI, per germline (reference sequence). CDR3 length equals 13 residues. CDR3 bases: TGTGCCAGCAGTTACTACGACAGGCAGAAACTGTTTTTT. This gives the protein CASSYYDRQKLFF.

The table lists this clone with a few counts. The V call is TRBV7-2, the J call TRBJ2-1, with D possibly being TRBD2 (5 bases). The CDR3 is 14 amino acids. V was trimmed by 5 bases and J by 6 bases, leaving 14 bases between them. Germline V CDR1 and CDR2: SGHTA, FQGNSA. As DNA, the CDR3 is TGTGCCAGCAGCGAAAACGGCCTAGCCAATGAGCAGTTCTTC. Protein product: CASSENGLANEQFF.

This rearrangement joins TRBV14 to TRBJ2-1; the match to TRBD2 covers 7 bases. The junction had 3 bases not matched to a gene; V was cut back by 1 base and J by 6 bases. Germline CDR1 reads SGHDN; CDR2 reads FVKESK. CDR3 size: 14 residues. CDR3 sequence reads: CASSQGAGSNEQFF. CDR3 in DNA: TGTGCCAGCAGCCAAGGAGCGGGGTCCAATGAGCAGTTCTTC.

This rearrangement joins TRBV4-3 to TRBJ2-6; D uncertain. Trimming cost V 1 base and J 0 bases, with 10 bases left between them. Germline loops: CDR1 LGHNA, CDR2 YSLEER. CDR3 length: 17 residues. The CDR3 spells CASSQGGTSSGANVLTF. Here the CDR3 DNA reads TGCGCCAGCAGCCAAGGCGGAACCAGCTCTGGGGCCAACGTCCTGACTTTC.

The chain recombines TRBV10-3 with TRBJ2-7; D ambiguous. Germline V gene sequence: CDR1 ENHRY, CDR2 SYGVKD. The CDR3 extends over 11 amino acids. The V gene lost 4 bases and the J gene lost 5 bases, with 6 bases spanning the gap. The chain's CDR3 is CAISGVHEQYF. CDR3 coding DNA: TGTGCCATCAGTGGCGTACACGAGCAGTACTTC.

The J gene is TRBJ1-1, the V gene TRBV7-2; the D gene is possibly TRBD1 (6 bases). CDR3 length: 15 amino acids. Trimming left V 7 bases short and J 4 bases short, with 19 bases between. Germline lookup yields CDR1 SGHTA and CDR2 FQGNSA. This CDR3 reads CASTAWGGPGTEAFF. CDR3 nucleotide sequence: TGTGCCAGCACTGCATGGGGGGGCCCTGGCACTGAAGCTTTCTTT. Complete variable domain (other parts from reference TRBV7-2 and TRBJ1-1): GAGVSQSPSNKVTEKGKDVELRCDPISGHTALYWYRQSLGQGLEFLIYFQGNSAPDKSGLPSDRFSAERTGGSVSTLTIQRTQQEDSAVYLCASTAWGGPGTEAFFGQGTRLTVV.

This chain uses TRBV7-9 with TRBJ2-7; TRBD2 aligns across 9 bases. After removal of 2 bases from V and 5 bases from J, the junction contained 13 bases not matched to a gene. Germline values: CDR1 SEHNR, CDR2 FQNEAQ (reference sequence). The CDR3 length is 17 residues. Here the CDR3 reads CASSLKYGGRARDEQYF. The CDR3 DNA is TGTGCCAGCAGCTTAAAGTATGGCGGGAGGGCCCGGGACGAGCAGTACTTC.

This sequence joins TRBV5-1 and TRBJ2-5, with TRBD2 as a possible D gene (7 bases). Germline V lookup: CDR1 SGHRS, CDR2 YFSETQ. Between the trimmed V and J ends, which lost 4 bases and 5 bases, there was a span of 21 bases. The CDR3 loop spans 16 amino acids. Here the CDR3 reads CASSRRGGQVGETQYF. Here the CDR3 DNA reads TGCGCCAGCAGCCGGAGGGGGGGGCAGGTCGGCGAGACCCAGTACTTC.

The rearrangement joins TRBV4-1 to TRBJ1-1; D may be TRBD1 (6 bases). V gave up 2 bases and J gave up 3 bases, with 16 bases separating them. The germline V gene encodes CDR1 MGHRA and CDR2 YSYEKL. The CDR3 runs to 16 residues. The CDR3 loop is CASSQPQARGDTEAFF. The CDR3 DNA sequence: TGCGCCAGCAGCCAACCGCAGGCCAGGGGAGACACTGAAGCTTTCTTT.

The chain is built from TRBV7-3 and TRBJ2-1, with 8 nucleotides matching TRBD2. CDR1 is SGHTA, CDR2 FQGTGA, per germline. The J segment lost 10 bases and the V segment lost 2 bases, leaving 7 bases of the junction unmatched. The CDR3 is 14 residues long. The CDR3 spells CASSLGLAGQEQFF. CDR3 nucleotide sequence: TGTGCCAGCAGCTTAGGTCTAGCGGGTCAGGAGCAGTTCTTC.

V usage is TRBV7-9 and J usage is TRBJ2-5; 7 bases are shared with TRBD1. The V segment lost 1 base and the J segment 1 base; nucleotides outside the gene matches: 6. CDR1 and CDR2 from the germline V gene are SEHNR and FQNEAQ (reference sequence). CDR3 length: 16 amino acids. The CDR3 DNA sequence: TGTGCCAGCAGCTTAGGGGGACAGATAATCCAAGAGACCCAGTACTTC. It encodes CASSLGGQIIQETQYF.

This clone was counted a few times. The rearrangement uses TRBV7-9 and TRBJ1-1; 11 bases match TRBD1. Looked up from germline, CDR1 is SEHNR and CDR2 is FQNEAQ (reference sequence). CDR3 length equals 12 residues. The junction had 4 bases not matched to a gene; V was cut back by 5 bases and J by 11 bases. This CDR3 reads CASSGQGAGAFF. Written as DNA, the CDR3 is TGTGCCAGCAGCGGACAGGGGGCAGGCGCTTTCTTT.

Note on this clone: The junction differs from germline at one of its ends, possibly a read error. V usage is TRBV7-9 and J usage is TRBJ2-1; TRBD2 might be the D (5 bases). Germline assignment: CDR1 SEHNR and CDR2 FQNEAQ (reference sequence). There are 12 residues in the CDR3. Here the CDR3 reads CSSSLAGGEQFF. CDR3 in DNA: TGTTCCAGCAGCTTGGCGGGTGGTGAGCAGTTCTTC. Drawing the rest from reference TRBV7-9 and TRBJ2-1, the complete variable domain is DTGVSQNPRHKITKRGQNVTFRCDPISEHNRLYWYRQTLGQGPEFLTYFQNEAQLEKSRLLSDRFSAERPKGSFSTLEIQRTEQGDSAMYLCSSSLAGGEQFFGPGTRLTVL.

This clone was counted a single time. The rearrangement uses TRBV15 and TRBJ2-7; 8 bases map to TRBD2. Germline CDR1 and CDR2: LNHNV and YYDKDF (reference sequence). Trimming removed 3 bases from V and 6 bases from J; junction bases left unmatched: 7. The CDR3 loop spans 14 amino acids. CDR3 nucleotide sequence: TGTGCCACCAGCAGGGGAGCGGGGGACGGCGAGCAGTACTTC. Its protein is CATSRGAGDGEQYF.

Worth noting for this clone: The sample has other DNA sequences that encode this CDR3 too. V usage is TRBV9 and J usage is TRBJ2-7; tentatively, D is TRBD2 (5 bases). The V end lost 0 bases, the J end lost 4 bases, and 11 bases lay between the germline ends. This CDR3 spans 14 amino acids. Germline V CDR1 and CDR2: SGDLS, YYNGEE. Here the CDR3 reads CASSVGGGDYEQYF. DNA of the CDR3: TGTGCCAGCAGCGTAGGAGGAGGTGATTACGAGCAGTACTTC.